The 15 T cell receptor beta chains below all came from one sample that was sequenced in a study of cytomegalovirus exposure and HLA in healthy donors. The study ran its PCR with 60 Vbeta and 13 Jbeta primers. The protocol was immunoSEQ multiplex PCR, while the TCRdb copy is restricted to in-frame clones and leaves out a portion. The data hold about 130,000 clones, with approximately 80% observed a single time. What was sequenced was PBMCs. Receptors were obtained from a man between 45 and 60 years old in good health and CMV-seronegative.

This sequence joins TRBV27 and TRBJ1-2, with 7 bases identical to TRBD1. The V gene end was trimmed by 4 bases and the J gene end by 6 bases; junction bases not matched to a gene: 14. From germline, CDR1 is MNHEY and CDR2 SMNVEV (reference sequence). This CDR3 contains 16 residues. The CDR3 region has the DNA TGTGCCAGCAGTTCCCCACCCGACAGGGAAGAGGATGGCTACACCTTC. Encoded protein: CASSSPPDREEDGYTF.

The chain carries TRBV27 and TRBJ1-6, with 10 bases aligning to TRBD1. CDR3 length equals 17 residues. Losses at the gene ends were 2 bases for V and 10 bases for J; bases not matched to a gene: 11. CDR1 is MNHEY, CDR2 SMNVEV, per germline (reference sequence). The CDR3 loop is CASSLRPDRGIQSPLHF. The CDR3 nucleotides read TGTGCCAGCAGTTTACGCCCGGACAGGGGGATACAATCACCCCTCCACTTT.

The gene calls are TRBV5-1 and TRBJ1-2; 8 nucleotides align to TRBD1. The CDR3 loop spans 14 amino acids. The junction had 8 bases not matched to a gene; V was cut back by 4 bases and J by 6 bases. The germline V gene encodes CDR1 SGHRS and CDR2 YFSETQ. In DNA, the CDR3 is TGCGCCAGCAGCCTTTGGACAGGGACGGATGGCTACACCTTC. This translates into CASSLWTGTDGYTF.

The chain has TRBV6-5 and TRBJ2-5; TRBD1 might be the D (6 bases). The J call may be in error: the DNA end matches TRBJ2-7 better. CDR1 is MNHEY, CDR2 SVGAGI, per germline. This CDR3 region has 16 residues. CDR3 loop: CASSYSPGQLHYEQYF. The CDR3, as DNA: TGTGCCAGCAGTTACTCGCCGGGACAACTCCACTACGAGCAGTACTTC.

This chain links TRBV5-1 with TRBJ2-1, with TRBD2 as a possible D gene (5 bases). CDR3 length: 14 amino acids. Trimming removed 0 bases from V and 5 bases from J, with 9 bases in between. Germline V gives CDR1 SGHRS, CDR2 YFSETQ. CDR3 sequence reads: CASSLGGSDNEQFF. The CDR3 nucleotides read TGCGCCAGCAGCTTGGGTGGGAGCGACAATGAGCAGTTCTTC.

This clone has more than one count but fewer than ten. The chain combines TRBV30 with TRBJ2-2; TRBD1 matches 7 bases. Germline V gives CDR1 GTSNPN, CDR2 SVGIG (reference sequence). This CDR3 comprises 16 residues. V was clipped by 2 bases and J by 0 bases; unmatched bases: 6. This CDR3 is CAWSLTGSPNTGELFF. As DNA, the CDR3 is TGTGCCTGGAGTCTGACAGGGTCTCCGAACACCGGGGAGCTGTTTTTT. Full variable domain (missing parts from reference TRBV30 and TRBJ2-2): SQTIHQWPATLVQPVGSPLSLECTVEGTSNPNLYWYRQAAGRGLQLLFYSVGIGQISSEVPQNLSASRPQDRQFILSSKKLLLSDSGFYLCAWSLTGSPNTGELFFGEGSRLTVL.

The CDR3 sequence is CASSSQGLAGVYEQYF. DNA of the CDR3: TGTGCCAGCAGCTCCCAGGGACTAGCGGGGGTCTACGAGCAGTACTTC. This rearrangement joins TRBV5-5 to TRBJ2-7; 14 bases align to TRBD2. The CDR3 runs to 16 residues. J lost 3 bases, V lost 3 bases, and 5 bases had no gene match. In germline, CDR1 is SGHKS, CDR2 YYEKEE (reference sequence). The whole variable domain, filled in from reference TRBV5-5 and TRBJ2-7, reads DAGVTQSPTHLIKTRGQQVTLRCSPISGHKSVSWYQQVLGQGPQFIFQYYEKEERGRGNFPDRFSARQFPNYSSELNVNALLLGDSALYLCASSSQGLAGVYEQYFGPGTRLTVT.

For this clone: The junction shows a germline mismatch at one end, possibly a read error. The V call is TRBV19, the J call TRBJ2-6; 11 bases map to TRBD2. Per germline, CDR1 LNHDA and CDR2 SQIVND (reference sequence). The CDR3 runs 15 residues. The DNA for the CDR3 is TGTGCCGGTAGCGGGGGGGTGTTGGGGGCCAACGTCCTGACTTTC. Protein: CAGSGGVLGANVLTF.

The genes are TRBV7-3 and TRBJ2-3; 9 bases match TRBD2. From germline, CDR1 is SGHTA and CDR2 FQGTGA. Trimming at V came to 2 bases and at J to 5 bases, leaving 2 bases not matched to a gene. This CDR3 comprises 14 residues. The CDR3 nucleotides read TGTGCCAGCAGCTTAGCGGGGGGGCTAGATACGCAGTATTTT. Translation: CASSLAGGLDTQYF.

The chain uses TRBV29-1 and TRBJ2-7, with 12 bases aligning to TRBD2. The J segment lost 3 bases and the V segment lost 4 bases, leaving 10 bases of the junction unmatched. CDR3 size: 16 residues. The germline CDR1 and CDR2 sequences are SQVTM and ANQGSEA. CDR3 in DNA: TGCAGCGTTGCCTCGACTAGCGGGGGAGACCGCTACGAGCAGTACTTC. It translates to CSVASTSGGDRYEQYF.

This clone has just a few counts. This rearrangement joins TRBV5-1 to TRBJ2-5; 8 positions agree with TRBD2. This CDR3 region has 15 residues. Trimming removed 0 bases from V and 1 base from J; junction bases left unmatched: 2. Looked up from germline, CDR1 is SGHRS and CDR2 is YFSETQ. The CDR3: CASSLVLAGQETQYF. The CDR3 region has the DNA TGCGCCAGCAGCTTGGTTCTAGCGGGCCAAGAGACCCAGTACTTC.

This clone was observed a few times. The CDR3 protein is CASSLMSGDTQYF. The DNA of the CDR3 is TGTGCCAGCAGCTTAATGTCCGGAGATACGCAGTATTTT. The chain links TRBV7-3 to TRBJ2-3; no reliable D call. The germline V and J ends were trimmed by 1 base and 5 bases, with 7 bases remaining between them. The CDR3 runs to 13 residues. Germline assignment: CDR1 SGHTA and CDR2 FQGTGA.

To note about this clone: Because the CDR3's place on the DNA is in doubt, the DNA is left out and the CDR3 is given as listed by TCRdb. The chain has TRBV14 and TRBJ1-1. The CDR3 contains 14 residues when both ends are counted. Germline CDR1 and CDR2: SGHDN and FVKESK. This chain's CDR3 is CAYRCGTRLTEAFF.

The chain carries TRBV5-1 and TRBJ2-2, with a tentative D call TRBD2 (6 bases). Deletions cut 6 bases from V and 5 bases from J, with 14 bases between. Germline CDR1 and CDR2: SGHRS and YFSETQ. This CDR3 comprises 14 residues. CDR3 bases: TGCGCCAGCACCCCGGGAGTACAAACCGGGGAGCTGTTTTTT. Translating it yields CASTPGVQTGELFF.

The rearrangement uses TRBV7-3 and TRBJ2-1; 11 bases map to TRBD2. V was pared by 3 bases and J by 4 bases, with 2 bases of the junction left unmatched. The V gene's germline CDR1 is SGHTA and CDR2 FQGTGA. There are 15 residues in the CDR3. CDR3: CASSLGLAVYNEQFF. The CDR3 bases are TGTGCCAGCAGCTTGGGACTAGCGGTTTACAATGAGCAGTTCTTC.